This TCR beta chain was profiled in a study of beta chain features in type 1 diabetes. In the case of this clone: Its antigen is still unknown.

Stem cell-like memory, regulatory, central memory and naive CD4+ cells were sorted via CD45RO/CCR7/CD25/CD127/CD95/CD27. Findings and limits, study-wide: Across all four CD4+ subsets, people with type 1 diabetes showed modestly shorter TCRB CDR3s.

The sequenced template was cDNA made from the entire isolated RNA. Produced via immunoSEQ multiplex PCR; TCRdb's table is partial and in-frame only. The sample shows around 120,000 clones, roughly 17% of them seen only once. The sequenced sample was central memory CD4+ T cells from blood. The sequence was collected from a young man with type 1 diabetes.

The CDR3 DNA reads TGTGCCAGCAGCTTAGTGGGGGGCGGAATTGTTCAGCCCCAGCATTTT. Translation gives CASSLVGGGIVQPQHF. The rearrangement joins TRBV7-8 to TRBJ1-5, with D possibly TRBD1 on 6 matching bases. Germline CDR1 is SGHVS and CDR2 is FQNEAQ. The CDR3 loop spans 16 amino acids. Between the trimmed V and J ends, which lost 1 base and 6 bases, there was a span of 16 bases.